This T cell receptor beta chain emerged from a study of Graves' ophthalmopathy and Graves' hyperthyroidism. None of the included patients had other autoimmune diseases, uncontrolled infections, pregnancy or lactation, as these led to exclusion. Overall study results and limits: Most expanded thyroid clonotypes above 0.001 frequency also appeared in blood.

Germline CDR1 reads MGHDK; CDR2 reads SYGVNS. This CDR3 is built from 10 residues. RNA transcripts served as template for amplifying TCR beta CDR3 sequences. First-round RT-PCR relied on HTBI primers, and a second-round multiplex PCR came next. One entry per CDR3 protein results from TCRdb running MiXCR on the multiplex PCR reads. The sample shows 500,000 to 600,000 distinct CDR3 sequences, 39% of them seen only once. About this clonotype itself: Its antigen is undetermined. A read error may account for a junction end that differs from germline.

The sample taken for sequencing was peripheral blood or thyroid tissue (not recorded which). The sequence derives from an adult man with Graves' hyperthyroidism. This sequence joins TRBV25-1 and TRBJ2-2; perhaps TRBD2 as D (6 bases). DNA for the CDR3: TGTGCCAGCAGTGCCGGGGGGCTGTTTTTT. This sequence encodes CASSAGGLFF.